This T cell receptor (beta chain) emerged from a study of cytomegalovirus exposure and HLA in healthy donors. Study at large: Prior work identified 100 million to 130 million unique TCR beta sequences in some 200 million T cells. The study's findings and limits: Cytomegalovirus status was reportedly diagnosed by the classifier with high specificity and sensitivity.

In germline, CDR1 is SGHDN, CDR2 FVKESK. The CDR3 runs 12 residues. V lost 5 bases, J lost 6 bases, and 11 bases lay in between. The PCR used 60 Vbeta and 13 Jbeta primers. The data were produced by immunoSEQ multiplex PCR, yet TCRdb's version contains in-frame clones alone and is incomplete. Here the sample spans around 70,000 clones, about 81% being singletons. The sample holds a few counts of this clone. What it binds is unknown. The rearrangement joins TRBV14 to TRBJ2-7; tentative D call: TRBD1 (5 bases). The sequence was collected from a man in his 70s in good health and CMV-seronegative. The sample was PBMCs. CDR3 nucleotide sequence: TGTGCCAGCAGCTCTCAGGGCTTCGAGCAGTACTTC. Protein sequence: CASSSQGFEQYF.